These 30 T cell receptor beta chains came from one sample sequenced in a study of metastatic and nonmetastatic thyroid tumors (dated by TCRdb to about 2020). Libraries came from PCR. For sequencing, an Illumina HiSeq 4000 was employed. TCRdb trimmed the raw reads at Q25, called clones with MiXCR and kept productive beta chains. Recorded for this sample are about 82,000 clones; under 15% of them occurred a single time. The top ten clonotypes cover roughly 9.1% of the sample. Before undergoing thyroid surgery, none of the patients had been given any kind of treatment. The sample was tumor tissue. The source of these receptors is a female donor with papillary thyroid cancer or a benign thyroid nodule (not recorded which). Some clones in this sample may be carry-over from other donors' samples.

This clone has a count of ten or more. This same CDR3 is encoded by further DNA sequences in the sample. The genes are TRBV29-1 and TRBJ2-2; D tentatively reads TRBD1 or TRBD2 (5 bases each). This CDR3 has 11 residues. The V gene lost 7 bases and the J gene lost 6 bases, with 9 bases spanning the gap. Germline V gives CDR1 SQVTM, CDR2 ANQGSEA. The CDR3 region is CSGGTAGELFF. The DNA for the CDR3 is TGCAGCGGTGGGACGGCCGGGGAGCTGTTTTTT.

This clone was seen a handful of times. It may be a read error: a sequence one base away is much more abundant. The V gene is TRBV6-5, the J gene TRBJ1-5, with D perhaps matching TRBD1 (5 bases). Germline V gene data show CDR1 as MNHEY and CDR2 as SVGAGI. There are 16 residues in the CDR3. CDR3 protein: CASSYSRDLSNQPQHF. The CDR3, as DNA: TGTGCCAGCAGTTACTCGAGGGACCTGAGCAATCAGCCCCAGCACTTT.

This clone came up many times. The chain is built from TRBV20-1 and TRBJ2-7, with 8 positions matching TRBD1. The germline V gene has CDR1 DFQATT and CDR2 SNEGSKA (reference sequence). The junction had 10 bases not matched to a gene; V was cut back by 6 bases and J by 3 bases. This CDR3 is 14 amino acids long. In DNA form, the CDR3 reads TGCAGTGCCGACCGGGACAGGTCCCTCTACGAGCAGTACTTC. Its protein is CSADRDRSLYEQYF.

This clone was counted ten times or more. The CDR3 loop is CASSLRHFDGYTF. CDR3 DNA: TGTGCCAGCAGCTTGAGGCACTTCGATGGCTACACCTTC. The chain has TRBV5-8 and TRBJ1-2; D is unresolved. The ends were cut back, 1 base at V and 6 bases at J, with 10 bases in the middle. The CDR3 length is 13 residues. Per germline, CDR1 SGHTS and CDR2 YDEGEE.

Regarding this clone: Within the sample, other DNA sequences also encode this same CDR3. The V and J genes are TRBV29-1 and TRBJ1-1; no clear D. The V gene's germline CDR1 is SQVTM and CDR2 ANQGSEA. The CDR3 spans 15 residues. With 5 bases removed from V and 2 bases from J, the gap between germline ends came to 18 bases. CDR3 DNA sequence: TGCAGCGTTTTTGATCGGACTAAAGGTAACACTGAAGCTTTCTTT. Translation gives CSVFDRTKGNTEAFF.

This clone was seen ten or more times. The chain uses TRBV3-1 and TRBJ1-2; 7 bases are a match to TRBD1. The V and J ends lost 2 bases and 7 bases, in that order; junction bases with no gene match: 10. The CDR3 has 15 residues. Germline V CDR1 and CDR2: LGHDT, YNNKEL (reference sequence). CDR3 sequence: CASSQRLQGQGGYTF. The CDR3 DNA reads as TGTGCCAGCAGCCAACGTTTACAGGGGCAAGGTGGCTACACCTTC.

This clone appeared many times. The CDR3 bases are TGTGCCAGTAGAATTTTCAGCGATAGCAATCAGCCCCAGCATTTT. Protein: CASRIFSDSNQPQHF. The chain combines TRBV19 with TRBJ1-5, with no clear D. The germline gives CDR1 LNHDA, CDR2 SQIVND (reference sequence). V lost 6 bases and J lost 0, with 12 bases in between. This CDR3 comprises 15 residues.

This clone has ten or more counts. The rearrangement links TRBV7-9 to TRBJ2-1; 13 positions match TRBD2. J was trimmed by 3 bases and V by 5 bases; bases with no gene match: 1. Germline V gene lookup returns CDR1 SEHNR and CDR2 FQNEAQ (reference sequence). The CDR3 spans 15 residues. In nucleotides, the CDR3 is TGTGCCAGCAGCCGGACTAGCGGGAGCTACAATGAGCAGTTCTTC. This sequence encodes CASSRTSGSYNEQFF.

This clone was detected ten times or more. The chain has TRBV7-2 and TRBJ2-1, with unresolved D. V lost 2 bases, J lost 6 bases, and 8 bases lay in between. This CDR3 has 13 residues. Germline loops: CDR1 SGHTA, CDR2 FQGNSA. The CDR3 region is CASSLIAPNEQFF. The DNA for the CDR3 is TGTGCCAGCAGCTTAATCGCCCCCAATGAGCAGTTCTTC.

There are many counts of this clone. V usage is TRBV11-3 and J usage is TRBJ1-3; 7 bases are shared with TRBD1. This CDR3 spans 16 amino acids. CDR1 SGHNT and CDR2 YENEEA come from the germline V gene. V was pared by 1 base and J by 2 bases, with 5 bases of the junction left unmatched. CDR3 in amino acids: CASSLGWTGPGNTIYF. The DNA of the CDR3 is TGTGCCAGCAGCTTAGGGTGGACAGGTCCTGGAAACACCATATATTTT.

This clone has a count of ten or more. The chain has TRBV20-1 and TRBJ2-3, with TRBD2 identical over 11 bases. CDR3 length: 15 residues. J gave up 4 bases and V 1 base, and 4 bases lay outside the gene matches. The germline V gene encodes CDR1 DFQATT and CDR2 SNEGSKA (reference sequence). The chain's CDR3 is CSARVPLAGADTQYF. The CDR3 coding sequence is TGCAGTGCTAGAGTCCCACTAGCGGGAGCAGATACGCAGTATTTT.

This clone was observed at least ten times. The rearrangement uses TRBV2 and TRBJ2-3; weak D call: TRBD2 (6 bases). V shed 7 bases and J shed 3 bases, with 14 bases lying between them. Germline loops: CDR1 SNHLY, CDR2 FYNNEI. CDR3 length: 14 residues. CDR3 protein: CASKREIGTDTQYF. The CDR3 nucleotides read TGTGCCAGCAAACGGGAGATCGGTACAGATACGCAGTATTTT.

This clone is a singleton in its sample. At the DNA level, this CDR3 is encoded by other sequences in the same sample as well. This chain links TRBV9 with TRBJ1-5; no firm D call. Germline-derived CDR1 and CDR2 are SGDLS and YYNGEE. V lost 4 bases, J lost 6 bases, and 11 bases lay in between. The CDR3 has 13 amino acids. The CDR3 DNA is TGTGCCAGCAGCCACGACGGTGGTCAGCCCCAGCATTTT. Translation: CASSHDGGQPQHF.

This clone was observed at least ten times. V usage is TRBV11-1 and J usage is TRBJ2-2; 12 positions agree with TRBD1. Germline V gene sequence: CDR1 SGHAT, CDR2 FQDESV (reference sequence). After removal of 5 bases from V and 5 bases from J, the junction contained 9 bases not matched to a gene. This CDR3 region has 17 residues. CDR3 amino acids: CASSPGTGGAGTGELFF. CDR3 DNA: TGTGCCAGCAGCCCCGGGACAGGGGGCGCAGGAACCGGGGAGCTGTTTTTT.

There are many counts of this clone. V and J are TRBV27 and TRBJ2-4; tentatively, D is TRBD1 or TRBD2 (5 bases each). The CDR3 totals 15 residues. Trimming cost V 4 bases and J 2 bases, with 12 bases left between them. CDR1 MNHEY and CDR2 SMNVEV come from the germline V gene (reference sequence). The CDR3 spells CASSYGARPKNIQYF. The CDR3, as DNA: TGTGCCAGCAGTTACGGGGCTCGGCCCAAAAACATTCAGTACTTC.

In its sample, this clone was seen many times. V and J are TRBV10-3 and TRBJ2-7, with TRBD1 matching 7 bases. CDR1 is ENHRY, CDR2 SYGVKD, per germline. V shed 0 bases and J 1 base; nucleotides not matched to a gene: 3. The length of the CDR3 is 15 residues. The CDR3 reads CAISESTGLSYEQYF. The CDR3 DNA reads as TGTGCCATCAGTGAGTCGACAGGGCTTTCCTACGAGCAGTACTTC.

V and J are TRBV6-2 or TRBV6-3 and TRBJ2-6; the D gene is possibly TRBD2 (5 bases). The CDR3 contains 20 residues. The germline V and J ends were trimmed by 2 bases and 4 bases, with 24 bases remaining between them. Per the germline V gene, CDR1 is MNHEY and CDR2 is SVGEGT. The DNA for the CDR3 is TGTGCCAGCAGTTACCCCCGGGAAAAGGCTCCGACGATCGGGGCCAACGTCCTGACTTTC. Its protein is CASSYPREKAPTIGANVLTF.

This clone has at least ten counts. This chain connects TRBV2 to TRBJ2-4, with TRBD2 matching 11 bases. V dropped 6 bases and J dropped 11; count of bases not matched to a gene: 3. The germline CDR1 and CDR2 sequences are SNHLY and FYNNEI. The CDR3 runs 12 residues. The CDR3 DNA follows: TGTGCCAGCAGCGGGACTAGCGGCCTTCAGTACTTC. Its translation is CASSGTSGLQYF.

This clone showed up many times. The rearrangement uses TRBV20-1 and TRBJ2-6; D gene unclear. This CDR3 has 12 amino acids. The germline V and J ends were trimmed by 5 bases and 4 bases, with 6 bases remaining between them. The V gene's germline CDR1 is DFQATT and CDR2 SNEGSKA (reference sequence). CDR3 in DNA: TGCAGTGCTGGGGAAGGGGCCAACGTCCTGACTTTC. Protein product: CSAGEGANVLTF.

This clone was seen a few times. The chain couples TRBV25-1 to TRBJ1-2, with D tentatively TRBD1 (5 bases). The CDR3 is 14 residues long. Trimming removed 5 bases at V and 0 bases at J, with 10 bases between. Germline CDR1 MGHDK, CDR2 SYGVNS. CDR3 loop: CASSLGGANYGYTF. CDR3 nucleotides: TGTGCCAGCAGTCTCGGGGGAGCTAACTATGGCTACACCTTC.

This clone came up many times. The chain joins TRBV24-1 to TRBJ2-1; TRBD2 matches at 10 bases. Trimming removed 0 bases from V and 2 bases from J; junction bases left unmatched: 3. Germline V gives CDR1 KGHDR, CDR2 SFDVKD. This CDR3 spans 17 amino acids. This chain's CDR3 is CATSDLASGSPYNEQFF. The DNA of the CDR3 is TGTGCCACCAGTGATTTGGCTAGCGGGAGTCCCTACAATGAGCAGTTCTTC.

This clone was counted many times. The chain links TRBV20-1 to TRBJ1-5; the D is unclear. CDR1 DFQATT and CDR2 SNEGSKA come from the germline V gene (reference sequence). V was pared by 3 bases and J by 3 bases, with 15 bases between. There are 15 residues in the CDR3. The CDR3 here is CSASKSPVANQPQHF. CDR3 coding DNA: TGCAGTGCTAGTAAATCCCCGGTCGCCAATCAGCCCCAGCATTTT.

The DNA for the CDR3 is TGTGCCAGCAGCTTCTTGGACAGGGTTAACTACGAGCAGTACTTC. This encodes CASSFLDRVNYEQYF. The chain joins TRBV6-1 to TRBJ2-7; 8 nucleotides agree with TRBD1. The CDR3 totals 15 residues. J was trimmed by 3 bases and V by 6 bases; bases with no gene match: 10. Germline values: CDR1 MNHNS, CDR2 SASEGT.

This clone was seen many times. V usage is TRBV27 and J usage is TRBJ1-5, with D possibly TRBD1 on 6 matching bases. This CDR3 is built from 15 residues. V was shortened by 0 bases and J by 4 bases, with 10 bases between the two germline ends. Germline assignment: CDR1 MNHEY and CDR2 SMNVEV (reference sequence). Written as DNA, the CDR3 is TGTGCCAGCAGTTTATCTCGGACAGCAAATCAGCCCCAGCATTTT. The encoded protein is CASSLSRTANQPQHF.

At least ten counts were recorded for this clone. The gene calls are TRBV9 and TRBJ2-1; unclear D gene. Germline CDR1 reads SGDLS; CDR2 reads YYNGEE. The V and J ends lost 0 bases and 4 bases respectively, with 11 bases between them. CDR3 length: 15 residues. The CDR3 DNA follows: TGTGCCAGCAGCGTAGTAAGTATGGGATACAATGAGCAGTTCTTC. The encoded protein is CASSVVSMGYNEQFF.

This clone was found many times. The V gene is TRBV7-6, the J gene TRBJ2-1, with 7 bases identical to TRBD1. The CDR3 covers 15 residues. Germline V gene lookup returns CDR1 SGHVS and CDR2 FNYEAQ. V shed 1 base, J shed 9 bases, and the junction held 9 bases outside the gene matches. The CDR3 region is CASSLEGRQGPEQFF. The CDR3 nucleotides read TGTGCCAGCAGCTTAGAGGGGAGACAGGGACCTGAGCAGTTCTTC. The full variable domain, its missing parts supplied by reference TRBV7-6 and TRBJ2-1, is GAGVSQSPRYKVTKRGQDVALRCDPISGHVSLYWYRQALGQGPEFLTYFNYEAQQDKSGLPNDRFSAERPEGSISTLTIQRTEQRDSAMYRCASSLEGRQGPEQFFGPGTRLTVL.

The chain carries TRBV2 and TRBJ1-5, with TRBD1 matching 8 bases. V shed 5 bases and J 6 bases; nucleotides not matched to a gene: 6. Germline V CDR1 and CDR2: SNHLY, FYNNEI. CDR3 length: 14 amino acids. CDR3 in DNA: TGTGCCAGCAGTCGCAGGGGGCAGTGTCAGCCCCAGCATTTT. As protein: CASSRRGQCQPQHF.

The table lists this clone with a count of one. This chain links TRBV20-1 with TRBJ1-5; weak D call: TRBD1 (6 bases). This CDR3 is built from 13 residues. Germline assignment: CDR1 DFQATT and CDR2 SNEGSKA (reference sequence). V was cut by 3 bases and J by 6 bases, with 12 bases left in between. Here the CDR3 DNA reads TGCAGTGCTAGTCAGGGGACGAGTCAGCCCCAGCATTTT. This encodes CSASQGTSQPQHF.

A note on this clone: A read error may be the cause here, since a much bigger clone is one base away. The CDR3 DNA reads TGTGCCAGCAGCTTGTCCGGGAGGGTTAGCAATCAGCCCCAGCATTTT. Protein sequence: CASSLSGRVSNQPQHF. V and J are TRBV5-6 and TRBJ1-5; no definite D call. From germline, CDR1 is SGHDT and CDR2 YYEEEE. The CDR3 runs 16 residues. V dropped 1 base and J dropped 0 bases, with 11 bases sitting between them.

In its sample, this clone was seen many times. The rearrangement links TRBV9 to TRBJ1-1, with D tentatively TRBD1 (6 bases). The germline gives CDR1 SGDLS, CDR2 YYNGEE. V dropped 1 base and J dropped 4 bases, with 14 bases sitting between them. The CDR3 totals 15 residues. CDR3 DNA sequence: TGTGCCAGCAGCGTAACAGGGACCTCGGGCACTGAAGCTTTCTTT. It encodes CASSVTGTSGTEAFF.